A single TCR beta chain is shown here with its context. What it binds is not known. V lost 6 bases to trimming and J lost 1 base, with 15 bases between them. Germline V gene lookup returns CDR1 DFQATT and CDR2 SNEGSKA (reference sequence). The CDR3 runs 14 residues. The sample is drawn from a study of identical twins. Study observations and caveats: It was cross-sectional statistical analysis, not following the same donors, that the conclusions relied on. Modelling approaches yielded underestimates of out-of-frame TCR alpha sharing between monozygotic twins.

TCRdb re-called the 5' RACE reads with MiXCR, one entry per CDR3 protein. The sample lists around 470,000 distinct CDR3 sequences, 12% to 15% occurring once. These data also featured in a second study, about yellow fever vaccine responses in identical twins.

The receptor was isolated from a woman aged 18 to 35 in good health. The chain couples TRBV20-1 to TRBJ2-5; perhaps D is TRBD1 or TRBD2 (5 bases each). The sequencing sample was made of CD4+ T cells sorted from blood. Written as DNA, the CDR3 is TGCAGTGCAGGGGACGAAGGGGCCCAAGAGACCCAGTACTTC. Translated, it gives CSAGDEGAQETQYF.